What follows is one TCR beta chain and its context. The source of the sample is a study of blood T cell repertoires in COVID-19. In the original workflow: Nucleated cell counts were estimated from reference gene primer amplification. Clones were read by immunoSEQ multiplex PCR, and TCRdb kept only the in-frame ones, dropping some. V and J calls and clone size come straight from that table; D and trimming were deduced from the DNA. The sample has more than 95,000 clones, about 93% seen once. V lost 0 bases and J lost 0, with 15 bases in between. The germline CDR1 and CDR2 sequences are KGHDR and SFDVKD. This CDR3 contains 18 residues.

The receptor comes from a man aged 45-65 years with COVID-19, enrolled during active disease. The chain links TRBV24-1 to TRBJ2-3, with D perhaps TRBD1 (6 bases). The sequencing input was peripheral blood. Here the CDR3 reads CATSDLHGRTVSTDTQYF. In DNA, the CDR3 is TGTGCCACCAGTGATTTGCACGGCCGGACAGTTAGCACAGATACGCAGTATTTT.